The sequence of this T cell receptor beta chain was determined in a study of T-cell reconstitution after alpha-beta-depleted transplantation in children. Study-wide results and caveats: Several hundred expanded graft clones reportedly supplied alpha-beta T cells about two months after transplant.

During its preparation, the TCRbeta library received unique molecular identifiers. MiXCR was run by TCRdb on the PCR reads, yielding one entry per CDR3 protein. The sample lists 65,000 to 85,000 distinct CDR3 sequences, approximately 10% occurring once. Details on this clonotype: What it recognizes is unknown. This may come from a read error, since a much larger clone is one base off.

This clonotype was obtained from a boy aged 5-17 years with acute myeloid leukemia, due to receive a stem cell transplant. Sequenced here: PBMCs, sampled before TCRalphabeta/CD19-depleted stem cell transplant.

The CDR3 nucleotides read TGTGCCAGCAGTGTGCAGGCCACTGGTGAGCAGTTCTTC. Translated: CASSVQATGEQFF. The chain couples TRBV25-1 to TRBJ2-1, with D unclear. The length of the CDR3 is 13 residues. The ends were cut back, 4 bases at V and 9 bases at J, with 13 bases in the middle. Germline V gene lookup returns CDR1 MGHDK and CDR2 SYGVNS.